The 19 T cell receptor beta chains below were found in one sample sequenced in a study of cytomegalovirus exposure and HLA in healthy donors. Data came from immunoSEQ multiplex PCR; TCRdb stores just in-frame clones and leaves some out. In the table there are hundreds of thousands of clones, roughly 83% of which are singletons. The sample comprised PBMCs. These receptor sequences come from a young woman in good health and CMV-seronegative.

The V and J genes are TRBV28 and TRBJ2-7, with D hard to call. CDR1 and CDR2 (germline): MDHEN, SYDVKM. V lost 5 bases, J lost 5 bases, and 19 bases lay in between. CDR3 length equals 15 residues. Written as DNA, the CDR3 is TGTGCCAGCAGTCAAATAGCCCCCACGAGCCACGAGCAGTACTTC. This sequence encodes CASSQIAPTSHEQYF.

V is TRBV2 and J is TRBJ2-7, with TRBD2 matching 7 bases. Germline lookup yields CDR1 SNHLY and CDR2 FYNNEI. The V gene end was trimmed by 6 bases and the J gene end by 3 bases; junction bases not matched to a gene: 5. The CDR3 length is 13 residues. CDR3: CASRKGLYYEQYF. The CDR3 bases are TGTGCCAGCAGGAAGGGACTATACTACGAGCAGTACTTC.

The chain employs TRBV18 and TRBJ1-1; D is unclear. Per the germline V gene, CDR1 is KGHSH and CDR2 is LQKENI. The V gene lost 3 bases and the J gene lost 7 bases, with 15 bases spanning the gap. The CDR3 sequence is 14 residues long. CDR3 nucleotides: TGTGCCAGCTCACCTCTAAGGAGGGAGGGTGAAGCTTTCTTT. Amino acids: CASSPLRREGEAFF.

This clone was observed a few times. This rearrangement joins TRBV4-1 to TRBJ2-6; the D call may be TRBD1 or TRBD2 (6 bases each). Trimming took off 10 bases at V and 1 base at J, with 20 bases between the two ends. This CDR3 comprises 17 residues. Germline CDR1 reads MGHRA; CDR2 reads YSYEKL. The CDR3 DNA reads TGCGCCACCCATCCCGGGGGCCACGTGTCTGGGGCCAACGTCCTGACTTTC. Translated: CATHPGGHVSGANVLTF.

V and J are TRBV29-1 and TRBJ1-2; D not certain. This CDR3 region has 12 residues. CDR1 and CDR2 from the germline V gene are SQVTM and ANQGSEA. Trimming took off 3 bases at V and 0 bases at J, with 5 bases between the two ends. CDR3 nucleotides: TGCAGCGTTGAGGCCACTAACTATGGCTACACCTTC. Protein sequence: CSVEATNYGYTF.

J is TRBJ2-2 and V is TRBV28; D unresolved. Germline assignment: CDR1 MDHEN and CDR2 SYDVKM. The CDR3 is 13 residues long. The germline V and J ends were trimmed by 5 bases and 5 bases, with 9 bases remaining between them. This CDR3 is CASSDLATGELFF. In DNA, the CDR3 is TGTGCCAGCAGTGATCTTGCGACCGGGGAGCTGTTTTTT.

V gene TRBV4-2 combines with J gene TRBJ2-2, with D perhaps TRBD1 (6 bases). This CDR3 has 16 amino acids. V lost 0 bases to trimming and J lost 5 bases, with 13 bases between them. CDR1 is LGHNA and CDR2 is YNFKEQ in the germline V gene. The DNA for the CDR3 is TGTGCCAGCAGCCAAGAAGCCTGGGGGCGGACCGGGGAGCTGTTTTTT. It specifies CASSQEAWGRTGELFF.

The chain links TRBV6-5 to TRBJ2-7; perhaps D is TRBD1 or TRBD2 (5 bases each). Germline V gene data show CDR1 as MNHEY and CDR2 as SVGAGI. V was cut by 2 bases and J by 0 bases, with 14 bases left in between. This CDR3 comprises 16 residues. The CDR3 region is CASSYPGAGSSYEQYF. CDR3 sequence (DNA): TGTGCCAGCAGTTACCCCGGGGCAGGAAGCTCCTACGAGCAGTACTTC.

The chain joins TRBV11-2 to TRBJ2-7, with 8 bases fitting TRBD2. Germline lookup yields CDR1 SGHAT and CDR2 FQNNGV. This CDR3 region has 16 residues. J gave up 5 bases and V 1 base, and 10 bases lay outside the gene matches. CDR3 residues: CASSLVQGLSGNEQYF. In nucleotides, the CDR3 is TGTGCCAGCAGCTTAGTTCAGGGTCTTAGCGGGAACGAGCAGTACTTC.

This clone was observed many times. The germline gene is not matched at one end of the junction; a read error may be the cause. The chain joins TRBV7-7 to TRBJ2-3, with TRBD2 as a possible D gene (6 bases). Germline CDR1 reads SSHAT; CDR2 reads FNYEAQ (reference sequence). The CDR3 runs 13 residues. In DNA, the CDR3 is TGTGCTAGCAGCCAAGGAGTGGAGGGGCGGCAGTATTTT. Translating it yields CASSQGVEGRQYF. Variable domain in full (rest from reference TRBV7-7 and TRBJ2-3): GAGVSQSPRYKVTKRGQDVTLRCDPISSHATLYWYQQALGQGPEFLTYFNYEAQPDKSGLPSDRFSAERPEGSISTLTIQRTEQRDSAMYRCASSQGVEGRQYFGPGTRLTVL.

The V call is TRBV5-1, the J call TRBJ1-1, with D unclear. V gave up 5 bases and J gave up 0 bases, with 8 bases separating them. The CDR3 length is 13 residues. CDR1 and CDR2 (germline): SGHRS, YFSETQ. This CDR3 is CASSPGMNTEAFF. DNA of the CDR3: TGCGCCAGCAGTCCCGGCATGAACACTGAAGCTTTCTTT.

This clone was observed once. The chain uses TRBV6-6 and TRBJ1-5, with D hard to call. The CDR3 is 14 amino acids. V lost 2 bases, J lost 4 bases, and 9 bases lay in between. Germline V gene lookup returns CDR1 MNHNY and CDR2 SVGAGI (reference sequence). The CDR3 nucleotides are TGTGCCAGCAGTTACATCGGTGAAAATCAGCCCCAGCATTTT. Protein product: CASSYIGENQPQHF.

The chain uses TRBV7-3 and TRBJ2-2; tentative D call: TRBD1 (5 bases). The CDR3 sequence is 13 residues long. V was cut by 3 bases and J by 6 bases, with 8 bases left in between. Germline V gene data show CDR1 as SGHTA and CDR2 as FQGTGA. CDR3 bases: TGTGCCAGCAGCTTGGAACAGGCCGGGGAGCTGTTTTTT. This codes for CASSLEQAGELFF.

The J gene is TRBJ1-5, the V gene TRBV19; 9 positions match TRBD1. V was clipped by 6 bases and J by 3 bases; unmatched bases: 6. Germline loops: CDR1 LNHDA, CDR2 SQIVND (reference sequence). The CDR3 totals 15 residues. CDR3 DNA: TGTGCCAGTAGCCCCGGACAGGGGAACAATCAGCCCCAGCATTTT. Its protein product is CASSPGQGNNQPQHF.

The sample holds one count of this clone. The chain carries TRBV15 and TRBJ2-7; D is undetermined. Trimming removed 5 bases from V and 2 bases from J, with 13 bases in between. The CDR3 spans 14 residues. Germline CDR1 reads LNHNV; CDR2 reads YYDKDF (reference sequence). CDR3 coding DNA: TGTGCCACCAGCCCTCCAGGACGTACCTACGAGCAGTACTTC. Translated: CATSPPGRTYEQYF.

The V gene is TRBV5-4, the J gene TRBJ2-7, with unresolved D. Trimming took 4 bases from V and 3 from J, leaving 11 bases between them. The germline V gene has CDR1 SGHNT and CDR2 YYREEE (reference sequence). The CDR3 sequence is 13 residues long. In DNA form, the CDR3 reads TGTGCCAGCAGCCGAAATTGGAACTACGAGCAGTACTTC. It codes for CASSRNWNYEQYF. Full variable domain (remainder filled in from reference TRBV5-4 and TRBJ2-7): ETGVTQSPTHLIKTRGQQVTLRCSSQSGHNTVSWYQQALGQGPQFIFQYYREEENGRGNFPPRFSGLQFPNYSSELNVNALELDDSALYLCASSRNWNYEQYFGPGTRLTVT.

For the CDR3, the DNA is TGTGCCAGTAGTATCCCTCGCCCAACAGGGCTGGATGAGCAGTTCTTC. Its translation is CASSIPRPTGLDEQFF. The chain carries TRBV19 and TRBJ2-1, with D maybe TRBD1 (6 bases). The CDR3 extends over 16 amino acids. Germline CDR1 reads LNHDA; CDR2 reads SQIVND (reference sequence). The V end lost 3 bases, the J end lost 8 bases, and 20 bases lay between the germline ends.

The chain employs TRBV2 and TRBJ2-3; D unresolved. The CDR3 spans 16 residues. CDR1 and CDR2 from the germline V gene are SNHLY and FYNNEI. Trimming took 4 bases from V and 0 from J, leaving 14 bases between them. The CDR3: CASSADGVFSTDTQYF. The DNA of the CDR3 is TGTGCCAGCAGTGCTGACGGTGTATTTAGCACAGATACGCAGTATTTT.

The CDR3 loop reads CASSARAGLGYGYTF. The CDR3 nucleotides are TGTGCCAGTAGTGCAAGGGCAGGTCTTGGCTATGGCTACACCTTC. The V call is TRBV19, the J call TRBJ1-2; D is ambiguous. Germline V gene sequence: CDR1 LNHDA, CDR2 SQIVND (reference sequence). This CDR3 spans 15 amino acids. The V and J ends lost 5 bases and 4 bases respectively, with 17 bases between them.